The 20 T cell receptor beta chains reported below all come from one sample, sequenced in a study of shared clonotypes between healthy human individuals. Some clones are missing from TCRdb's copy, which holds only in-frame ones; the method was immunoSEQ multiplex PCR. The table lists approximately 1,500,000 clones, 95% to 99% of them singletons, with roughly 0.45% in the top ten. Source material: naive CD4+ T cells sorted from blood. The subset here: CD45RA+ positively selected. These receptor sequences come from a man in his thirties or forties in good health.

The chain couples TRBV5-1 to TRBJ1-5; 7 bases are a match to TRBD1. With 1 base clipped from V and 3 bases from J, the junction kept 4 bases outside the gene matches. The CDR3 consists of 15 residues. CDR1 and CDR2 (germline): SGHRS, YFSETQ. The CDR3: CASSLTGVNNQPQHF. The DNA for the CDR3 is TGCGCCAGCAGCTTGACAGGGGTTAACAATCAGCCCCAGCATTTT.

The chain combines TRBV30 with TRBJ1-5, with TRBD1 as a possible D gene (5 bases). Trimming took 1 base from V and 0 from J, leaving 7 bases between them. Germline lookup yields CDR1 GTSNPN and CDR2 SVGIG (reference sequence). The CDR3 extends over 14 amino acids. CDR3 sequence reads: CAWSGQFSNQPQHF. The DNA of the CDR3 is TGTGCCTGGAGTGGACAGTTTAGCAATCAGCCCCAGCATTTT.

This chain links TRBV5-1 with TRBJ2-6; 8 bases are a match to TRBD1. The CDR3 consists of 18 residues. Per the germline V gene, CDR1 is SGHRS and CDR2 is YFSETQ. After removal of 1 base from V and 0 bases from J, the junction contained 6 bases not matched to a gene. The CDR3 loop reads CASSLTRDRNSGANVLTF. The CDR3 region has the DNA TGCGCCAGCAGCTTGACTCGGGACAGGAACTCTGGGGCCAACGTCCTGACTTTC.

The chain uses TRBV18 and TRBJ1-2; possibly TRBD1 for D (5 bases). The CDR3 loop spans 18 amino acids. Germline CDR1 reads KGHSH; CDR2 reads LQKENI. V was cut by 1 base and J by 3 bases, with 21 bases left in between. The CDR3 region has the DNA TGTGCCAGCTCACCACTCCCTGGCAGGGCGCTCTTGGACTATGGCTACACCTTC. Protein: CASSPLPGRALLDYGYTF. Full variable domain (missing parts from reference TRBV18 and TRBJ1-2): NAGVMQNPRHLVRRRGQEARLRCSPMKGHSHVYWYRQLPEEGLKFMVYLQKENIIDESGMPKERFSAEFPKEGPSILRIQQVVRGDSAAYFCASSPLPGRALLDYGYTFGSGTRLTVV.

The V call is TRBV28, the J call TRBJ2-7, with D possibly TRBD1 on 5 matching bases. V was pared by 6 bases and J by 3 bases, with 12 bases between. The CDR3 is made up of 13 amino acids. Germline V gene lookup returns CDR1 MDHEN and CDR2 SYDVKM. The chain's CDR3 is CASREGHVYEQYF. Here the CDR3 DNA reads TGTGCCAGCAGAGAAGGACATGTCTACGAGCAGTACTTC.

The J gene is TRBJ2-2, the V gene TRBV7-2; the D is unclear. Germline CDR1 SGHTA, CDR2 FQGNSA. This CDR3 has 15 residues. Trimming removed 2 bases at V and 1 base at J, with 8 bases between. The DNA of the CDR3 is TGTGCCAGCAGCTTATTAATGAAGAACACCGGGGAGCTGTTTTTT. Translated: CASSLLMKNTGELFF. Full variable domain (rest looked up from reference TRBV7-2 and TRBJ2-2): GAGVSQSPSNKVTEKGKDVELRCDPISGHTALYWYRQSLGQGLEFLIYFQGNSAPDKSGLPSDRFSAERTGGSVSTLTIQRTQQEDSAVYLCASSLLMKNTGELFFGEGSRLTVL.

The chain links TRBV21-1 to TRBJ2-1. TRBV21-1 is recorded as a pseudogene. The CDR3 is made up of 14 amino acids. CDR3 DNA: TGTGCCAGCAGGCGTACGGACTCCTACAATGAGCAGTTCTTC. Translated: CASRRTDSYNEQFF.

This sequence joins TRBV7-8 and TRBJ2-3, with D unclear. The CDR3 covers 12 residues. The germline gives CDR1 SGHVS, CDR2 FQNEAQ. The V gene lost 0 bases and the J gene lost 4 bases, with 2 bases spanning the gap. The DNA of the CDR3 is TGTGCCAGCAGCTTAGCGTCAGATACGCAGTATTTT. This sequence encodes CASSLASDTQYF.

This chain joins TRBV27 and TRBJ2-7, with TRBD2 matching 14 bases. The CDR3 covers 16 residues. Germline CDR1 is MNHEY and CDR2 is SMNVEV (reference sequence). The chain's CDR3 is CAAWGLAGAGSYEQYF. CDR3 in DNA: TGTGCAGCGTGGGGACTAGCGGGAGCGGGCTCCTACGAGCAGTACTTC.

The V gene is TRBV27, the J gene TRBJ2-5, with 7 positions matching TRBD2. Per the germline V gene, CDR1 is MNHEY and CDR2 is SMNVEV (reference sequence). This CDR3 region has 17 residues. J gave up 5 bases and V 4 bases, and 16 bases lay outside the gene matches. The CDR3 DNA follows: TGTGCCAGCAGTTCCCCCGGTCGGGTTGCGGGAGTTGAGACCCAGTACTTC. The encoded protein is CASSSPGRVAGVETQYF.

The chain joins TRBV11-2 to TRBJ1-1; D perhaps matches TRBD1 (6 bases). Germline CDR1 and CDR2: SGHAT and FQNNGV. Trimming stripped 4 bases from V and 4 bases from J, with 25 bases between. This CDR3 is 18 amino acids long. This CDR3 is CASSSIMGGARRSTEAFF. The CDR3 nucleotides are TGTGCCAGCAGCTCAATCATGGGGGGGGCGCGAAGAAGCACTGAAGCTTTCTTT.

About this clone: Other DNA sequences in this specimen translate into the identical CDR3. The chain carries TRBV27 and TRBJ2-2; no clear D gene. Trimming stripped 7 bases from V and 6 bases from J, with 12 bases between. Germline CDR1 reads MNHEY; CDR2 reads SMNVEV (reference sequence). CDR3 length: 13 amino acids. CDR3 DNA: TGTGCCAGCAAGTTCCGTGGTCCCGGGGAGCTGTTTTTT. It is translated as CASKFRGPGELFF.

The rearrangement joins TRBV28 to TRBJ2-3, with TRBD2 matching 8 bases. J lost 6 bases, V lost 2 bases, and 7 bases had no gene match. The CDR3 runs 15 residues. From germline, CDR1 is MDHEN and CDR2 SYDVKM. The CDR3 here is CASSLPAGVQDTQYF. CDR3 in DNA: TGTGCCAGCAGTTTACCAGCGGGAGTTCAGGATACGCAGTATTTT.

The chain combines TRBV18 with TRBJ2-1, with 12 bases identical to TRBD2. CDR1 is KGHSH, CDR2 LQKENI, per germline. The V gene end was trimmed by 1 base and the J gene end by 6 bases; junction bases not matched to a gene: 10. This CDR3 spans 18 amino acids. CDR3 protein: CASSPLATSGRASNEQFF. The CDR3 coding sequence is TGTGCCAGCTCACCACTCGCGACTAGCGGGAGAGCTTCCAATGAGCAGTTCTTC.

V is TRBV29-1 and J is TRBJ1-1; D unresolved. Germline V gene sequence: CDR1 SQVTM, CDR2 ANQGSEA. This CDR3 region has 13 residues. V lost 7 bases and J 1 base, leaving 13 bases between the germline ends. CDR3 coding DNA: TGCAGCGCCCTGAGGGTTGGGAACACTGAAGCTTTCTTT. Its protein product is CSALRVGNTEAFF.

A note on this clone: Mismatch with germline at one junction end may stem from a read error. The chain has TRBV19 and TRBJ2-1; weak D call: TRBD2 (6 bases). The CDR3 covers 16 residues. The germline V gene encodes CDR1 LNHDA and CDR2 SQIVND (reference sequence). CDR3 nucleotides: TGTGCCAGTAGGATAGGGACTCACTCCTCCTACAATGAGCAGTTCTTC. Translation gives CASRIGTHSSYNEQFF.

This clone appeared a single time. This sequence joins TRBV11-2 and TRBJ2-7, with D tentatively TRBD1 (7 bases). This CDR3 contains 19 residues. Trimming cost V 5 bases and J 2 bases, with 28 bases left between them. Germline CDR1 and CDR2: SGHAT and FQNNGV. In nucleotides, the CDR3 is TGTGCCAGCAGCATCGGAGTAGTGCGCGCGGGACAGCTAACCTACGAGCAGTACTTC. Encoded protein: CASSIGVVRAGQLTYEQYF.

With respect to this clone: At one of its ends the junction is not consistent with the germline gene, which may arise from a read error. The chain joins TRBV14 to TRBJ2-7; weak D call: TRBD1 (6 bases). This CDR3 region has 16 residues. Germline loops: CDR1 SGHDN, CDR2 FVKESK. The CDR3 sequence: CASSQYYRDASTKTFF. As DNA, the CDR3 is TGTGCCAGCAGCCAGTATTACAGGGATGCATCTACTAAAACCTTCTTC.

The chain is built from TRBV4-3 and TRBJ2-1; 8 bases are a match to TRBD1. CDR3 length equals 14 residues. The germline V gene has CDR1 LGHNA and CDR2 YSLEER. Unmatched junction bases numbered 0, after V lost 1 base and J lost 4 bases. CDR3 in DNA: TGCGCCAGCAGCCAAGGGACAGGGTACAATGAGCAGTTCTTC. Amino acid sequence: CASSQGTGYNEQFF.

The DNA for the CDR3 is TGCGCCAGCAGCCAAGATTCAGGGGGTGGCTACACCTTC. Protein sequence: CASSQDSGGGYTF. This rearrangement joins TRBV4-1 to TRBJ1-2, with 7 bases aligning to TRBD1. J was trimmed by 7 bases and V by 0 bases; bases with no gene match: 2. The CDR3 spans 13 residues. Per germline, CDR1 MGHRA and CDR2 YSYEKL.